This record looks at one T cell receptor (beta chain) sequence and its context. Its antigen is as yet unknown. V shed 2 bases and J shed 1 base, with 9 bases lying between them. CDR3 length: 16 amino acids. Unique molecular identifiers featured in how the TCRbeta library was prepared. TCRdb re-analysed the PCR reads in MiXCR, keeping a single row per CDR3 protein. Among approximately 210,000 distinct CDR3 sequences listed, roughly 18% were seen once. The entry originates in a study of T-cell reconstitution after alpha-beta-depleted transplantation in children. Findings and limits, study-wide: At the one-year point after transplant, T-cell counts and TCRbeta diversity were found to come mostly from T cells that had been newly produced. Several hundred graft clones that had expanded were reportedly the source of alpha-beta T cells about two months after transplant.

The chain combines TRBV12-3 or TRBV12-4 with TRBJ2-6; either TRBD1 or TRBD2 may supply D (5 bases each). Material: PBMCs, mostly from graft donor cells, obtained 360 days after TCRalphabeta/CD19-depleted stem cell transplant. The TCR originated in a male patient between 2 and 15 years old who had a stem cell transplant for acute lymphoblastic leukemia, so the T cells may come from the graft donor. The CDR3 sequence is CASSLPWGSGANVLTF. The CDR3 DNA sequence: TGTGCCAGCAGTTTACCGTGGGGGTCTGGGGCCAACGTCCTGACTTTC.